One sample yielded the 24 T cell receptor beta chains listed below, sequenced in a study of T-cell memory formation after mild COVID-19. Via MiXCR, TCRdb re-called the 5' RACE reads, giving one row per CDR3 protein. The sample consists of over 11,000 distinct CDR3 sequences, about 21% of them appearing once. The sequenced sample consisted of PBMCs or a T cell subset sorted from them (not recorded which). These receptor sequences come from an adult woman who had mild COVID-19 (a few samples of this study predate the infection). Cell type and time point are not known.

The sample holds many counts of this clonotype. The chain employs TRBV5-6 and TRBJ2-7; D unresolved. The CDR3 is made up of 13 amino acids. Trimming removed 1 base at V and 1 base at J, with 6 bases between. The germline CDR1 and CDR2 sequences are SGHDT and YYEEEE. This CDR3 is CASSLRVSYEQYF. CDR3 bases: TGTGCCAGCAGCTTGAGAGTGTCCTACGAGCAGTACTTC. Together with reference TRBV5-6 and TRBJ2-7, the CDR3 gives the full variable domain: DAGVTQSPTHLIKTRGQQVTLRCSPKSGHDTVSWYQQALGQGPQFIFQYYEEEERQRGNFPDRFSGHQFPNYSSELNVNALLLGDSALYLCASSLRVSYEQYFGPGTRLTVT.

In its sample, this clonotype was seen once. The V gene is TRBV4-3, the J gene TRBJ2-1; TRBD1 agrees at 10 bases. The CDR3 is 15 amino acids. Trimming removed 0 bases from V and 8 bases from J; junction bases left unmatched: 4. Germline V lookup: CDR1 LGHNA, CDR2 YSLEER. The CDR3 nucleotides are TGCGCCAGCAGCCAAGAGGGACAGGGGTGGGATGAGCAGTTCTTC. This gives the protein CASSQEGQGWDEQFF.

By share, this clonotype counts as medium-sized. V and J are TRBV27 and TRBJ2-5, with unresolved D. The V end lost 0 bases, the J end lost 4 bases, and 9 bases lay between the germline ends. The germline V gene has CDR1 MNHEY and CDR2 SMNVEV (reference sequence). This CDR3 is 14 amino acids long. The CDR3 DNA reads as TGTGCCAGCAGTTTATCGAAGGGCCCAGAGACCCAGTACTTC. Amino acid sequence: CASSLSKGPETQYF.

This clonotype appeared many times. The V call is TRBV30, the J call TRBJ2-2; D is unclear. CDR1 and CDR2 (germline): GTSNPN, SVGIG (reference sequence). This CDR3 spans 14 amino acids. The V gene lost 0 bases and the J gene lost 4 bases, with 9 bases spanning the gap. This CDR3 reads CAWSVPGTTGELFF. The CDR3 DNA reads as TGTGCCTGGAGTGTTCCCGGTACCACCGGGGAGCTGTTTTTT. The full variable domain, rest sourced from reference TRBV30 and TRBJ2-2, is SQTIHQWPATLVQPVGSPLSLECTVEGTSNPNLYWYRQAAGRGLQLLFYSVGIGQISSEVPQNLSASRPQDRQFILSSKKLLLSDSGFYLCAWSVPGTTGELFFGEGSRLTVL.

This clonotype was detected many times. This chain uses TRBV27 with TRBJ1-2, with D tentatively TRBD1 (5 bases). The germline CDR1 and CDR2 sequences are MNHEY and SMNVEV (reference sequence). CDR3 length: 13 residues. V was cut by 4 bases and J by 8 bases, with 14 bases left in between. CDR3 sequence reads: CASSSAGGGGYTF. CDR3 nucleotide sequence: TGTGCCAGCAGTTCGGCCGGGGGTGGGGGCTACACCTTC.

This clonotype occurred many times. The CDR3 protein is CATDDVGVYEQYF. The CDR3 region has the DNA TGTGCCACCGATGACGTTGGGGTCTACGAGCAGTACTTC. This chain connects TRBV6-6 to TRBJ2-7; D is uncertain. CDR1 and CDR2 (germline): MNHNY, SVGAGI (reference sequence). The V end lost 10 bases, the J end lost 3 bases, and 16 bases lay between the germline ends. The CDR3 length is 13 residues.

This clonotype is labeled medium-sized (0.01 to 0.1%). The chain is built from TRBV7-6 and TRBJ2-7; weak D call: TRBD1 (6 bases). The CDR3 runs 13 residues. Germline V gene sequence: CDR1 SGHVS, CDR2 FNYEAQ. Trimming left V 5 bases short and J 4 bases short, with 12 bases between. The CDR3 DNA is TGTGCCAGCAGCCCTACAGGGCAGTACGAGCAGTACTTC. Protein: CASSPTGQYEQYF.

The table lists this clonotype with many counts. The J gene is TRBJ2-5, the V gene TRBV5-1; 10 positions agree with TRBD2. The germline V gene has CDR1 SGHRS and CDR2 YFSETQ. Losses at the gene ends were 1 base for V and 1 base for J; bases not matched to a gene: 16. This CDR3 contains 20 residues. The CDR3 DNA reads as TGCGCCAGCAGCTTGTCGACTGGGACTAGCGCCTACCCCTCCCAAGAGACCCAGTACTTC. Protein product: CASSLSTGTSAYPSQETQYF.

This clonotype was picked up many times. The chain has TRBV4-3 and TRBJ2-1, with a weak D call TRBD2 (6 bases). This CDR3 spans 17 amino acids. With 3 bases removed from V and 5 bases from J, the gap between germline ends came to 20 bases. Germline assignment: CDR1 LGHNA and CDR2 YSLEER. In nucleotides, the CDR3 is TGCGCCAGCAGCCAGACATCTTTAGGGACTTACAACAATGAGCAGTTCTTC. It codes for CASSQTSLGTYNNEQFF.

By share of the sample, this clonotype is medium-sized. The J gene is TRBJ2-2, the V gene TRBV25-1; 11 bases map to TRBD1. The V segment lost 5 bases and the J segment 7 bases; nucleotides outside the gene matches: 9. Germline CDR1 and CDR2: MGHDK and SYGVNS. There are 16 residues in the CDR3. As DNA, the CDR3 is TGTGCCAGCAGTAACCAAGGGACAGGGGGGATCGGGGAGCTGTTTTTT. Residues: CASSNQGTGGIGELFF. Complete variable domain (other parts from reference TRBV25-1 and TRBJ2-2): EADIYQTPRYLVIGTGKKITLECSQTMGHDKMYWYQQDPGMELHLIHYSYGVNSTEKGDLSSESTVSRIRTEHFPLTLESARPSHTSQYLCASSNQGTGGIGELFFGEGSRLTVL.

This clonotype appeared many times. The V and J genes are TRBV11-3 and TRBJ1-1; tentative D call: TRBD1 (5 bases). The V and J ends lost 9 bases and 2 bases respectively, with 19 bases between them. From germline, CDR1 is SGHNT and CDR2 YENEEA. The length of the CDR3 is 15 residues. The CDR3 bases are TGTGCCAGTCTAGATGGGGGTGATACTAACACTGAAGCTTTCTTT. The encoded protein is CASLDGGDTNTEAFF.

This clonotype was detected many times. The J gene is TRBJ2-7, the V gene TRBV4-3, with D perhaps being TRBD1 or TRBD2 (5 bases each). The V and J ends lost 0 bases and 3 bases respectively, with 18 bases between them. This CDR3 region has 17 residues. CDR1 is LGHNA and CDR2 is YSLEER in the germline V gene. The CDR3 reads CASSQEKIGTVYYEQYF. The CDR3 DNA reads TGCGCCAGCAGCCAAGAGAAGATAGGGACCGTCTACTACGAGCAGTACTTC.

Many counts were recorded for this clonotype. The CDR3 DNA reads TGTGCCAGCAGCTTAGACGGATCCTCCTACAATGAGCAGTTCTTC. Its translation: CASSLDGSSYNEQFF. This chain joins TRBV7-6 and TRBJ2-1, with D hard to call. CDR3 size: 15 residues. V was pared by 1 base and J by 0 bases, with 7 bases between. Germline V gene data show CDR1 as SGHVS and CDR2 as FNYEAQ.

This sequence joins TRBV6-2 or TRBV6-3 and TRBJ2-3; D gene unclear. The germline V gene has CDR1 MNHEY and CDR2 SVGEGT. The ends were cut back, 2 bases at V and 0 bases at J, with 6 bases in the middle. The length of the CDR3 is 14 residues. The CDR3 DNA follows: TGTGCCAGCAGTTACGGACGCAGCACAGATACGCAGTATTTT. It yields the protein CASSYGRSTDTQYF.

V gene TRBV29-1 combines with J gene TRBJ2-2; D unclear. V was clipped by 6 bases and J by 7 bases, with 12 bases between them. Germline lookup yields CDR1 SQVTM and CDR2 ANQGSEA. This CDR3 contains 12 residues. CDR3 sequence: CSVGWVRGELFF. The CDR3 region has the DNA TGCAGCGTGGGGTGGGTTCGCGGGGAGCTGTTTTTT.

This clonotype was found many times. The V gene is TRBV10-3, the J gene TRBJ1-1; D uncertain. V was cut by 4 bases and J by 8 bases, with 8 bases left in between. The CDR3 runs 11 residues. The V gene's germline CDR1 is ENHRY and CDR2 SYGVKD. The CDR3: CAISGGSEAFF. In DNA form, the CDR3 reads TGTGCCATCAGTGGTGGGAGCGAAGCTTTCTTT.

This clonotype has a count of ten or more. The V call is TRBV27, the J call TRBJ1-5, with TRBD1 identical over 9 bases. CDR1 is MNHEY, CDR2 SMNVEV, per germline (reference sequence). V dropped 3 bases and J dropped 4; count of bases not matched to a gene: 7. The CDR3 extends over 16 amino acids. Written as DNA, the CDR3 is TGTGCCAGCAGTTTGGGTTCGGGACAGGGAAATCAGCCCCAGCATTTT. Translated, it gives CASSLGSGQGNQPQHF.

This clonotype was counted many times. This chain connects TRBV13 to TRBJ2-7; 11 positions agree with TRBD2. CDR3 size: 14 residues. V was pared by 5 bases and J by 6 bases, with 6 bases of the junction left unmatched. Germline loops: CDR1 PRHDT, CDR2 FYEKMQ (reference sequence). CDR3 sequence: CASSSSGRASEQYF. The CDR3 coding sequence is TGTGCCAGCAGCAGTAGCGGGAGGGCAAGCGAGCAGTACTTC.

This clonotype came up many times. The rearrangement joins TRBV25-1 to TRBJ1-2; TRBD1 matches at 9 bases. Unmatched junction bases numbered 15, after V lost 3 bases and J lost 4 bases. From germline, CDR1 is MGHDK and CDR2 SYGVNS. The CDR3 has 18 amino acids. CDR3 in amino acids: CASSEGVLGTGSIYGYTF. CDR3 coding DNA: TGTGCCAGCAGTGAGGGGGTCTTAGGGACAGGGAGTATCTATGGCTACACCTTC.

The rearrangement uses TRBV10-3 and TRBJ1-2; 12 bases align to TRBD1. The ends lost 3 bases at V and 4 bases at J; junction bases unmatched: 6. This CDR3 region has 16 residues. Per the germline V gene, CDR1 is ENHRY and CDR2 is SYGVKD. For the CDR3, the DNA is TGTGCCATCAGTGAAGGGACAGGGGGCACACTCTATGGCTACACCTTC. The encoded protein is CAISEGTGGTLYGYTF.

This clonotype was observed many times. The genes are TRBV7-8 and TRBJ2-1; no clear D. CDR1 is SGHVS and CDR2 is FQNEAQ in the germline V gene. The CDR3 contains 13 residues. The V and J ends lost 7 bases and 8 bases respectively, with 15 bases between them. This chain's CDR3 is CASMRFQFDEQFF. The CDR3 bases are TGTGCCAGCATGAGGTTTCAGTTTGATGAGCAGTTCTTC.

This clonotype was observed at least ten times. V usage is TRBV7-9 and J usage is TRBJ2-1; 14 bases align to TRBD2. Germline CDR1 reads SEHNR; CDR2 reads FQNEAQ (reference sequence). The CDR3 has 15 residues. The V segment lost 6 bases and the J segment 9 bases; nucleotides outside the gene matches: 7. The CDR3 loop is CASRGGLAGAGEQFF. In nucleotides, the CDR3 is TGTGCCAGCAGAGGGGGACTAGCGGGAGCGGGTGAGCAGTTCTTC.

This clonotype was seen many times. The rearrangement uses TRBV3-2 and TRBJ2-7. TRBV3-2 is given as a pseudogene. The CDR3 is made up of 15 amino acids. CDR3 sequence: CASSQDGRYSYEQYF. The CDR3 bases are TGTGCCAGCAGCCAAGACGGCAGATACTCCTACGAGCAGTACTTC.

This clonotype has ten or more counts. The V call is TRBV7-2, the J call TRBJ2-7; D might be TRBD1 or TRBD2, each matching 5 bases. Germline lookup yields CDR1 SGHTA and CDR2 FQGNSA. Trimming stripped 1 base from V and 9 bases from J, with 19 bases between. The CDR3 totals 15 residues. The CDR3 sequence is CASSLGGGTYDGQYF. For the CDR3, the DNA is TGTGCCAGCAGCTTAGGTGGGGGAACCTACGATGGGCAGTACTTC.